Detailed here is one T cell receptor beta chain. No antigen is known for it. Base qualities are not provided; no much larger clone lies one nucleotide away. The CDR3, from cysteine to phenylalanine, totals 13 residues. Only the CDR3 DNA is retained, 39 bases long and in frame from the first base. In the germline V gene, CDR1 corresponds to SQVTM and CDR2 to ANQGSEA. The V and J ends are trimmed by 1 base and 9 bases, leaving 14 bases between them. This record belongs to a study of blood T cell repertoires in COVID-19 (TCRdb year 2020). Regarding the research as a whole: The collaborator samples originated in the United States, Italy and Spain and spanned the acute and convalescent phases of COVID-19. The repertoires were released in a freely available public database intended as a resource for research on the immune response to SARS-CoV-2. Where HLA class I and class II types were available, the types were taken from metadata supplied by the sample provider, not from assay-based typing. Subjects who had been exposed to COVID-19, were actively infected with it, or had recovered from it provided the deeply sampled blood TCRbeta repertoires that made up the dataset. The prospective study material was composed of cDNA or gDNA derived from T cells, B-cell-depleted T cells, or PBMCs. Samples were obtained from the ongoing ImmuneRACE study (first 160 participants) and from about 1,300 subjects provided by 6 global collaborators. The sample metadata nearly always contained a de-identified subject ID, COVID-19 status, age in years and sex. On the study overall, not on this receptor specifically: Clinical and demographic metadata were provided uncurated, with the amount varying by source and participant.

Enrolling through a virtual design, the prospective study's participants ranged in age from roughly 18 to 95 years and lived across 24 United States geographic areas. In the prospective study, participants were assigned to cohorts based on the clinical history participants reported in a screening survey and a study questionnaire. In the prospective study, mobile phlebotomists collected whole blood, serum and a nasopharyngeal or oropharyngeal swab from each participant. Participants in the prospective study had the option to provide additional blood draws and questionnaires over a roughly 2-month period. Blood samples from the prospective study were shipped frozen or at room temperature prior to DNA extraction. TCRbeta CDR3 regions were amplified from genomic DNA by means of the immunoSEQ Assay, a bias-controlled multiplex PCR. The source study handled its data this way. Within the assay, amplification of reference gene primers was used to estimate how many nucleated cells each sample contained. To quantify the absolute abundance of each unique TCRbeta CDR3 rearrangement, sequence reads were collapsed and filtered. For each sample, productive Simpson clonality was calculated by taking the square root of Simpson's diversity index across productive rearrangements. The table was pulled from immuneACCESS by TCRdb, which kept in-frame rearrangements only. Such tables lose some clones; where checked, under half of the loss comes from unresolved V genes, and the rest has no known cause. That table supplies the V and J calls and clone size; D and trimming were determined from the DNA. The sample includes fewer than 300,000 clones, with approximately 91% observed a single time. The ten largest clones represent roughly 2.1% of the sample.

The V and J genes are TRBV29-1 and TRBJ2-3; the D region possibly corresponds to TRBD2 (6 bases align). The sequencing input was PBMCs or T cells enriched from blood (not recorded which). This receptor was obtained from a woman in her 40s with acute COVID-19. The nucleotide sequence is given as TGCAGCGTTGAAGGAGCGGGCACTTCCACGCAGTATTTT. This codes for CSVEGAGTSTQYF.